This T cell receptor (beta chain) came from a study of blood T cell repertoires in COVID-19. About the study: T cells, B-cell-depleted T cells, or PBMCs supplied cDNA or gDNA.

Using immunoSEQ multiplex PCR, the repertoire was profiled, and TCRdb retains in-frame clones only, with some absent. Among roughly 260,000 clones, around 90% were seen once, and the ten largest hold about 6.3%. The J segment lost 4 bases and the V segment lost 6 bases, leaving 8 bases of the junction unmatched. This CDR3 spans 15 amino acids. CDR1 and CDR2 from the germline V gene are LNHDA and SQIVND (reference sequence). The TCR comes from a woman younger than 45 with acute COVID-19. The sample taken for sequencing was PBMCs or T cells enriched from blood (not recorded which). This chain uses TRBV19 with TRBJ1-3, with 8 nucleotides matching TRBD1. The CDR3 DNA sequence: TGTGCCAGTAGATGGGACAGGTATGAAGGAAACACCATATATTTT. As protein: CASRWDRYEGNTIYF.